Below, 2 T cell receptor beta chains from the same sample are listed, as sequenced in a study of T cell responses to AZD1222 COVID-19 vaccine. Sequencing used immunoSEQ multiplex PCR; TCRdb keeps in-frame clones, though not all of them. Among some 110,000 clones listed, approximately 90% were seen once. Sequences were derived from peripheral blood, sampled on day 0 of AZD1222 vaccination. The receptors stem from an adult in good health.

The V and J genes are TRBV21-1 and TRBJ2-3; TRBD2, the D gene given by the table, was not confirmed from the DNA. TRBV21-1 counts as a pseudogene. This CDR3 is built from 13 residues. This chain's CDR3 is CASSKVRADTQYF. CDR3 in DNA: TGTGCCAGCAGCAAGGTCCGCGCAGATACGCAGTATTTT.

The CDR3, as DNA: TGTGCCACCAGTGTAGGGGGCGCGGGATCCGGGGAGCTGTTTTTT. It is translated as CATSVGGAGSGELFF. The genes are TRBV24-1 and TRBJ2-2; D might be TRBD1 (7 bases). V lost 5 bases and J lost 6, with 15 bases in between. The length of the CDR3 is 15 residues. Germline-derived CDR1 and CDR2 are KGHDR and SFDVKD.